This TCR beta chain is drawn from a study of control samples from healthy donors and cancer patients. Assay: immunoSEQ multiplex PCR; the TCRdb copy retains only in-frame clones and omits some. The sample includes 130,000 or so clones, about 87% of them seen just once. The CDR3 contains 17 residues. Germline CDR1 reads LGHNA; CDR2 reads YNFKEQ. V dropped 4 bases and J dropped 2; count of bases not matched to a gene: 10. This clone appeared a single time. This clonotype was sampled from a man aged 25 to 40 in good health. This chain uses TRBV4-2 with TRBJ2-3, with 9 positions matching TRBD2. Sequenced sample: blood. This chain's CDR3 is CASSLRRLAGPTDTQYF. The CDR3 coding sequence is TGTGCCAGCAGCCTGAGGAGGCTAGCGGGGCCCACAGATACGCAGTATTTT.